The clone carrying this T cell receptor (beta chain) was observed a handful of times. Its antigen is undetermined. The sample belongs to a study of cytomegalovirus exposure and HLA in healthy donors. General observations from the study: Cytomegalovirus status was reportedly diagnosed by the classifier with high sensitivity and specificity. Presence/absence analyses assumed roughly uniform sequencing depth across donors. On later analysis, the bulk of CMV-associated TCR beta chains appeared to be HLA-restricted.

Primers included in the PCR were 60 Vbeta and 13 Jbeta primers. Data came from immunoSEQ multiplex PCR; TCRdb stores just in-frame clones and leaves some out. The sample has some 120,000 clones, 17% seen once. In germline, CDR1 is MNHEY, CDR2 SMNVEV (reference sequence). This CDR3 has 12 amino acids. The chain recombines TRBV27 with TRBJ2-7, with D perhaps matching TRBD1 (7 bases). The sequence came from a female donor in good health and CMV-seropositive. What was sequenced was PBMCs. CDR3 residues: CGAGTATYEQYF. In DNA form, the CDR3 reads TGTGGCGCGGGGACAGCCACCTACGAGCAGTACTTC.